This paragraph reports one T cell receptor beta chain. Its antigen is not known. Using constant-segment primers, 5'RACE produced TCR alpha and TCR beta cDNA libraries carrying sample barcodes and UMIs. One entry per CDR3 protein results from TCRdb running MiXCR on the 5' RACE reads. Of roughly 610,000 distinct CDR3 sequences listed, 15% to 20% were seen once; the top ten hold roughly 7.8%. The data originate from a study of T-cell memory formation after mild COVID-19. Study-wide context: Clustering of TCRs was largely donor specific.

Study findings and constraints: Clones which contracted sat mainly in CM and EM if CD4+, and in EMRA if CD8+.

CDR3 length: 15 amino acids. After removal of 5 bases from V and 8 bases from J, the junction contained 17 bases not matched to a gene. Per germline, CDR1 DFQATT and CDR2 SNEGSKA (reference sequence). The clonotype comes from an adult woman who had mild COVID-19 (a few samples of this study predate the infection). Cell type and time point are not known. Sequenced sample: PBMCs or a T cell subset sorted from them (not recorded which). The chain carries TRBV20-1 and TRBJ1-2; TRBD1 agrees at 7 bases. The DNA for the CDR3 is TGCAGTGCTGACCGAGGAAAGACAGGGACAAGAGGCTACACCTTC. Its translation: CSADRGKTGTRGYTF.